Following are 28 T cell receptor beta chains from one sample sequenced in a study of metastatic and nonmetastatic thyroid tumors. TCRdb re-clonotyped the PCR reads via MiXCR. Of approximately 12,000 clones detected, under 30% appear once; the ten largest clones hold approximately 21%. Not a single patient had been given any form of treatment at any point before undergoing thyroid surgery. Material: tumor tissue. These receptors all come from a female donor with papillary thyroid cancer or a benign thyroid nodule (not recorded which). Some clones in this sample may be carry-over from other donors' samples.

By proportion, this clone is medium-sized. This chain uses TRBV6-1 with TRBJ2-7; TRBD2 might be the D (6 bases). This CDR3 region has 15 residues. The V and J ends lost 5 bases and 0 bases respectively, with 14 bases between them. Germline loops: CDR1 MNHNS, CDR2 SASEGT. DNA for the CDR3: TGTGCCAGCAGTTCACCGGGACTGACCTCCTACGAGCAGTACGTC. It encodes CASSSPGLTSYEQYV.

On this clone: In the same sample, other DNA sequences code for this CDR3. The gene calls are TRBV11-2 and TRBJ2-7; 7 nucleotides align to TRBD1. CDR3 size: 15 residues. The trim removed 5 bases at V and 0 bases at J, leaving 7 bases unmatched. In germline, CDR1 is SGHAT, CDR2 FQNNGV. CDR3 DNA sequence: TGTGCCAGCAGCCGAGACAGGGTTACCTCCTACGAGCAGTACTTC. Protein sequence: CASSRDRVTSYEQYF. The full variable domain, completed using reference TRBV11-2 and TRBJ2-7, is EAGVAQSPRYKIIEKRQSVAFWCNPISGHATLYWYQQILGQGPKLLIQFQNNGVVDDSQLPKDRFSAERLKGVDSTLKIQPAKLEDSAVYLCASSRDRVTSYEQYFGPGTRLTVT.

This clone was counted ten times or more. This chain joins TRBV5-6 and TRBJ1-1; weak D call: TRBD1 (5 bases). The CDR3 runs to 17 residues. CDR1 is SGHDT, CDR2 YYEEEE, per germline. The V gene lost 0 bases and the J gene lost 0 bases, with 15 bases spanning the gap. The CDR3 DNA reads TGTGCCAGCAGCTTGGATGTTCAGGGAAGAATGAACACTGAAGCTTTCTTT. Its protein is CASSLDVQGRMNTEAFF.

The chain is built from TRBV27 and TRBJ2-1, with a weak D call TRBD1 (6 bases). CDR3 size: 12 residues. V gave up 4 bases and J gave up 6 bases, with 7 bases separating them. The germline V gene encodes CDR1 MNHEY and CDR2 SMNVEV (reference sequence). The CDR3: CASSSRGNEQFF. The CDR3 nucleotides are TGTGCCAGCAGTTCCAGGGGCAATGAGCAGTTCTTC.

The sample holds many counts of this clone. V and J are TRBV5-5 and TRBJ2-5; 13 positions match TRBD2. With 3 bases clipped from V and 2 bases from J, the junction kept 1 base outside the gene matches. Germline V CDR1 and CDR2: SGHKS, YYEKEE (reference sequence). This CDR3 is built from 15 residues. The CDR3 DNA is TGTGCCAGCAGCTCGGGACTAGCGGGACAAGAGACCCAGTACTTC. It translates to CASSSGLAGQETQYF.

This clone was detected many times. This could be a read error, since a much larger clone is one nucleotide away. This sequence joins TRBV19 and TRBJ1-5, with D unclear. From germline, CDR1 is LNHDA and CDR2 SQIVND (reference sequence). CDR3 length: 15 amino acids. V lost 1 base, J lost 5 bases, and 12 bases lay in between. CDR3 coding DNA: TGTGCCAGTAGTATAGTGAACCGCCCAGATCAGCCCCAGCATTTT. As protein: CASSIVNRPDQPQHF.

This clone is categorized as medium-sized. The CDR3 region has the DNA TGTGCCAGCAAGGGACTAGCCAATGAGCAGTTCTTC. Translation gives CASKGLANEQFF. The V gene is TRBV6-1, the J gene TRBJ2-1; TRBD2 matches at 9 bases. Per the germline V gene, CDR1 is MNHNS and CDR2 is SASEGT. CDR3 length: 12 residues. J lost 6 bases, V lost 7 bases, and 1 base had no gene match.

This rearrangement joins TRBV6-4 to TRBJ1-1; D gene ambiguous. This CDR3 comprises 15 residues. The V end lost 3 bases, the J end lost 0 bases, and 11 bases lay between the germline ends. CDR1 and CDR2 (germline): MRHNA, SNTAGT. The CDR3, as DNA: TGTGCCAGCAGTGAAGGAATTGAGCTGAACACTGAAGCTTTCTTT. Its translation: CASSEGIELNTEAFF.

This clone has a count of ten or more. The chain is built from TRBV28 and TRBJ2-1; D is perhaps TRBD1 or TRBD2 (6 bases each). Trimming shortened V by 8 bases and J by 7 bases, and 15 bases separated the two germline ends. Germline V gene data show CDR1 as MDHEN and CDR2 as SYDVKM. The CDR3 consists of 13 residues. The CDR3, as DNA: TGTGCCAGCGAGCGCAGGGGAGGTAATGAGCAGTTCTTC. Translation gives CASERRGGNEQFF. The whole variable domain, filled in from reference TRBV28 and TRBJ2-1, reads DVKVTQSSRYLVKRTGEKVFLECVQDMDHENMFWYRQDPGLGLRLIYFSYDVKMKEKGDIPEGYSVSREKKERFSLILESASTNQTSMYLCASERRGGNEQFFGPGTRLTVL.

This clone is deemed large (0.1 to 1%). The chain joins TRBV11-2 to TRBJ1-3, with unresolved D. The CDR3 covers 15 residues. The ends were cut back, 7 bases at V and 4 bases at J, with 17 bases in the middle. The germline gives CDR1 SGHAT, CDR2 FQNNGV. This chain's CDR3 is CASILDLAMGNTIYF. As DNA, the CDR3 is TGTGCCAGCATTCTCGACTTAGCTATGGGAAACACCATATATTTT.

The chain carries TRBV27 and TRBJ2-7; D uncertain. Trimming removed 2 bases at V and 2 bases at J, with 7 bases between. Looked up from germline, CDR1 is MNHEY and CDR2 is SMNVEV (reference sequence). The CDR3 sequence is 13 residues long. Here the CDR3 reads CASSLNGPYEQYF. CDR3 nucleotides: TGTGCCAGCAGTTTAAACGGACCCTACGAGCAGTACTTC.

CDR3 nucleotide sequence: TGTGCCTGGAGTGAGGGGGTCGGCCAGCATTTT. Its translation is CAWSEGVGQHF. This chain uses TRBV30 with TRBJ1-5; tentative D call: TRBD1 (6 bases). The CDR3 consists of 11 residues. The V gene's germline CDR1 is GTSNPN and CDR2 SVGIG (reference sequence). Deletions cut 1 base from V and 12 bases from J, with 10 bases between.

This clone counts as medium-sized (0.01 to 0.1%). The V call is TRBV19, the J call TRBJ2-7; 8 bases agree with TRBD1. V shed 7 bases and J 0 bases; nucleotides not matched to a gene: 14. The CDR3 sequence is 17 residues long. The V gene's germline CDR1 is LNHDA and CDR2 SQIVND (reference sequence). CDR3 loop: CASTHPATGGSSYEQYV. As DNA, the CDR3 is TGTGCCAGTACCCACCCTGCCACAGGGGGTAGCTCCTACGAGCAGTACGTC.

The chain carries TRBV7-8 and TRBJ2-7; no clear D. The CDR3 sequence is 13 residues long. Germline V gives CDR1 SGHVS, CDR2 FQNEAQ. V gave up 3 bases and J gave up 5 bases, with 11 bases separating them. The CDR3 is CASSFIQFHEQYF. CDR3 sequence (DNA): TGTGCCAGCAGCTTTATACAGTTCCACGAGCAGTACTTC.

This chain links TRBV7-3 with TRBJ1-6; D perhaps matches TRBD1 (5 bases). This CDR3 is built from 15 residues. V lost 2 bases and J lost 8, with 13 bases in between. Germline CDR1 is SGHTA and CDR2 is FQGTGA. The CDR3 region is CASSLQGGGDSPLHF. The DNA for the CDR3 is TGTGCCAGCAGCTTACAGGGAGGAGGTGATTCACCCCTCCACTTT.

The gene calls are TRBV12-3 or TRBV12-4 and TRBJ2-3; D possibly corresponds to TRBD2 (6 bases). The CDR3 has 15 amino acids. V was clipped by 5 bases and J by 6 bases, with 18 bases between them. CDR3 nucleotide sequence: TGTGCCAGCAGTCAGACTCCTAGACTAGTGGATACGCAGTATTTT. This codes for CASSQTPRLVDTQYF.

This clone was seen repeatedly, ten times or more. The chain uses TRBV9 and TRBJ1-4, with D possibly TRBD1 on 6 matching bases. The CDR3 consists of 15 residues. V lost 0 bases and J 3 bases, leaving 9 bases between the germline ends. CDR1 is SGDLS and CDR2 is YYNGEE in the germline V gene. The CDR3 DNA reads as TGTGCCAGCAGCGTAGGTGACAGGCCTAATGAAAAACTGTTTTTT. It is translated as CASSVGDRPNEKLFF. The variable domain in full, with the rest retrieved from reference TRBV9 and TRBJ1-4, is DSGVTQTPKHLITATGQRVTLRCSPRSGDLSVYWYQQSLDQGLQFLIQYYNGEERAKGNILERFSAQQFPDLHSELNLSSLELGDSALYFCASSVGDRPNEKLFFGSGTQLSVL.

In this sample, this clone turned up many times. The conserved final phenylalanine or tryptophan is absent from the CDR3, which likely points to a read error. The chain combines TRBV20-1 with TRBJ2-1; the D gene is possibly TRBD1 (6 bases). The CDR3 sequence is 10 residues long. Germline CDR1 is DFQATT and CDR2 is SNEGSKA (reference sequence). V lost 3 bases, J lost 10 bases, and 7 bases lay in between. Here the CDR3 DNA reads TGCAGTGCTAGTAGGGGGGAGCAGTTCTCC. This sequence encodes CSASRGEQFS.

This clone qualifies as medium-sized. The chain is built from TRBV6-4 and TRBJ2-7; TRBD1 agrees at 7 bases. Germline CDR1 MRHNA, CDR2 SNTAGT. CDR3 length: 14 residues. V gave up 5 bases and J gave up 4 bases; unmatched junction bases: 8. The CDR3, as DNA: TGTGCCAGCAGTAGTAGACAGGGTATATACGAGCAGTACGTC. It translates to CASSSRQGIYEQYV.

The gene calls are TRBV11-2 and TRBJ1-5; D uncertain. The V gene's germline CDR1 is SGHAT and CDR2 FQNNGV. With 3 bases removed from V and 5 bases from J, the gap between germline ends came to 11 bases. The CDR3 has 14 residues. CDR3 loop: CASSFLGRDQPQHF. The CDR3 coding sequence is TGTGCCAGCAGCTTTTTGGGGAGAGATCAGCCCCAGCATTTT.

This clone has ten or more counts. The gene calls are TRBV5-6 and TRBJ1-4; D gene unclear. CDR3 length: 14 residues. V lost 5 bases, J lost 6 bases, and 14 bases lay in between. Germline CDR1 and CDR2: SGHDT and YYEEEE. The CDR3 here is CASRRRTGHEKLFF. The CDR3 coding sequence is TGTGCCAGCAGACGACGGACTGGGCATGAAAAACTGTTTTTT.

This clone was picked up a small number of times. One end of the junction fails to match germline, which may point to a read error. The chain links TRBV6-1 to TRBJ2-7; no clear D. The CDR3 has 11 residues. Germline V gene sequence: CDR1 MNHNS, CDR2 SASEGT. This chain's CDR3 is CAISECYEQYF. The CDR3 nucleotides read TGTGCCATCAGTGAATGTTACGAGCAGTACTTC.

This clone was seen ten or more times. The genes are TRBV29-1 and TRBJ2-3; 12 bases agree with TRBD2. V shed 6 bases and J 0 bases; nucleotides not matched to a gene: 4. The germline V gene has CDR1 SQVTM and CDR2 ANQGSEA. This CDR3 region has 15 residues. CDR3 DNA sequence: TGCAGCGTGGGGGGGACTAGCGGGAGCACAGATACGCAGTATTTT. Translation gives CSVGGTSGSTDTQYF.

This clone was detected ten times or more. The chain has TRBV5-6 and TRBJ1-6, with D hard to call. CDR1 SGHDT and CDR2 YYEEEE come from the germline V gene. The CDR3 totals 16 residues. The V and J ends lost 4 bases and 2 bases respectively, with 13 bases between them. The CDR3 DNA follows: TGTGCCAGCAGCCCCCGAAGAGGAGCCTATAATTCACCCCTCCACTTT. Encoded protein: CASSPRRGAYNSPLHF.

This clone has at least ten counts. The chain links TRBV24-1 to TRBJ2-1; 8 nucleotides line up with TRBD1. Germline loops: CDR1 KGHDR, CDR2 SFDVKD. V shed 9 bases, J shed 10 bases, and the junction held 10 bases outside the gene matches. The CDR3 spans 13 residues. The CDR3 DNA follows: TGTGCCACCGGGGGTCAGGGGGCGAAAGAGCAGTTCTTC. Its protein is CATGGQGAKEQFF.

This clone has at least ten counts. The chain joins TRBV27 to TRBJ2-1; D call uncertain. The length of the CDR3 is 13 residues. Germline assignment: CDR1 MNHEY and CDR2 SMNVEV (reference sequence). V lost 1 base and J lost 9, with 10 bases in between. The CDR3 region is CASSLFRSSEQFF. The DNA of the CDR3 is TGTGCCAGCAGTTTATTCCGTTCAAGTGAGCAGTTCTTC.

This clone counts as medium-sized. The chain recombines TRBV20-1 with TRBJ1-1; 9 positions match TRBD1. Germline assignment: CDR1 DFQATT and CDR2 SNEGSKA (reference sequence). The CDR3 totals 14 residues. The V and J ends lost 6 bases and 4 bases, in that order; junction bases with no gene match: 9. In nucleotides, the CDR3 is TGCAGTGCAGGGGACAGGGTCTTTGGCACTGAAGCTTTCTTT. It specifies CSAGDRVFGTEAFF.

The chain employs TRBV6-4 and TRBJ2-1; 9 nucleotides match TRBD2. Germline loops: CDR1 MRHNA, CDR2 SNTAGT. V gave up 8 bases and J gave up 8 bases; unmatched junction bases: 13. There are 15 residues in the CDR3. For the CDR3, the DNA is TGTGCCAGCTCTAAGGGGGCTAGCGGGATCTATGAGCAGTTCTTC. Translating it yields CASSKGASGIYEQFF.